This passage covers 18 T cell receptor beta chains from one sample sequenced in a study of shared clonotypes between healthy human individuals. Assay used: immunoSEQ multiplex PCR; TCRdb lists only in-frame clones, some missing. Seen here are over 850,000 clones, approximately 80% observed once, and the top ten hold more than 0.5%. What was sequenced was memory CD4+ T cells from PBMCs. Subset specified: CD45RA-negative fraction. These receptors were collected from a man aged 18 to 30 in good health. Some clones in this sample may be carry-over from other donors' samples.

This chain uses TRBV4-1 with TRBJ2-7; 7 bases fit TRBD2. There are 16 residues in the CDR3. Germline V CDR1 and CDR2: MGHRA, YSYEKL. J was trimmed by 3 bases and V by 2 bases; bases with no gene match: 10. The CDR3 DNA reads TGCGCCAGCAGCCAATCTCAGACTAGCTCCTACTACGAGCAGTACTTC. As protein: CASSQSQTSSYYEQYF.

This clone was picked up many times. This chain uses TRBV5-6 with TRBJ1-6, with unresolved D. The CDR3 has 15 amino acids. Deletions cut 2 bases from V and 0 bases from J, with 6 bases between. The germline V gene encodes CDR1 SGHDT and CDR2 YYEEEE. CDR3: CASSFRGSYNSPLHF. The CDR3 DNA follows: TGTGCCAGCAGCTTCCGTGGCTCCTATAATTCACCCCTCCACTTT. Looking up the rest from reference TRBV5-6 and TRBJ1-6 gives the full variable domain: DAGVTQSPTHLIKTRGQQVTLRCSPKSGHDTVSWYQQALGQGPQFIFQYYEEEERQRGNFPDRFSGHQFPNYSSELNVNALLLGDSALYLCASSFRGSYNSPLHFGNGTRLTVT.

CDR3 in amino acids: CASTPSGRAGYTF. The CDR3, as DNA: TGTGCCAGCACCCCCAGTGGGAGGGCTGGCTACACCTTC. This chain connects TRBV6-1 to TRBJ1-2; D call uncertain. CDR1 and CDR2 from the germline V gene are MNHNS and SASEGT. This CDR3 is 13 amino acids long. V was clipped by 7 bases and J by 7 bases, with 16 bases between them.

J is TRBJ2-2 and V is TRBV12-5; D unresolved. CDR1 is LGHNT, CDR2 FRNRAP, per germline. The CDR3 consists of 12 residues. V lost 3 bases, J lost 6 bases, and 5 bases lay in between. The CDR3 reads CASGFQAGELFF. CDR3 DNA sequence: TGTGCTAGTGGTTTCCAGGCCGGGGAGCTGTTTTTT.

This sequence joins TRBV4-2 and TRBJ2-1, with D possibly matching TRBD2 (7 bases). Trimming stripped 2 bases from V and 4 bases from J, with 15 bases between. The CDR3 covers 16 residues. Germline V CDR1 and CDR2: LGHNA, YNFKEQ. The CDR3 DNA is TGTGCCAGCAGCCAACGGAAGGGGGGGGTTTACAATGAGCAGTTCTTC. Its translation is CASSQRKGGVYNEQFF.

This chain joins TRBV5-1 and TRBJ2-6; D possibly corresponds to TRBD2 (7 bases). Trimming cost V 4 bases and J 4 bases, with 15 bases left between them. Germline V gene sequence: CDR1 SGHRS, CDR2 YFSETQ. The length of the CDR3 is 16 residues. CDR3 protein: CASSPSGGAGANVLTF. The CDR3, as DNA: TGCGCCAGCAGCCCATCGGGGGGCGCCGGGGCCAACGTCCTGACTTTC. Complete variable domain (other parts from reference TRBV5-1 and TRBJ2-6): KAGVTQTPRYLIKTRGQQVTLSCSPISGHRSVSWYQQTPGQGLQFLFEYFSETQRNKGNFPGRFSGRQFSNSRSEMNVSTLELGDSALYLCASSPSGGAGANVLTFGAGSRLTVL.

The chain couples TRBV28 to TRBJ2-5; TRBD2 matches 13 bases. The J call is in doubt because the DNA end fits TRBJ2-7 better. From germline, CDR1 is MDHEN and CDR2 SYDVKM. The CDR3 covers 16 residues. The CDR3 here is CASSLPGLAGAVEQYF. The CDR3 DNA is TGTGCCAGCAGTTTGCCTGGACTAGCGGGAGCAGTCGAGCAGTACTTC.

This clone appeared a single time. CDR3 nucleotide sequence: TGTGCCTGGAGTCTTCTGGTTAACAATGAGCAGTTCTTC. Residues: CAWSLLVNNEQFF. This rearrangement joins TRBV30 to TRBJ2-1; D remains unclear. Trimming shortened V by 2 bases and J by 5 bases, and 10 bases separated the two germline ends. CDR3 size: 13 residues. The V gene's germline CDR1 is GTSNPN and CDR2 SVGIG (reference sequence).

In its sample, this clone was seen many times. This chain links TRBV9 with TRBJ2-1; D not certain. Germline V gives CDR1 SGDLS, CDR2 YYNGEE. Trimming shortened V by 0 bases and J by 5 bases, and 12 bases separated the two germline ends. This CDR3 region has 15 residues. CDR3: CASSVEAPSDNEQFF. DNA for the CDR3: TGTGCCAGCAGCGTAGAGGCTCCTTCGGACAATGAGCAGTTCTTC.

The rearrangement links TRBV5-1 to TRBJ2-7; TRBD1 agrees at 7 bases. Germline V CDR1 and CDR2: SGHRS, YFSETQ. This CDR3 comprises 14 residues. The V segment lost 1 base and the J segment 5 bases; nucleotides outside the gene matches: 6. CDR3 sequence (DNA): TGCGCCAGCAGCTTGACAGGGGTTGTGGACGAGCAGTACTTC. Amino acid sequence: CASSLTGVVDEQYF.

This clone came up a few times. The V and J genes are TRBV19 and TRBJ2-2; 7 nucleotides match TRBD2. CDR1 is LNHDA and CDR2 is SQIVND in the germline V gene (reference sequence). The V and J ends lost 0 bases and 7 bases, in that order; junction bases with no gene match: 8. The CDR3 is made up of 16 amino acids. CDR3 in DNA: TGTGCCAGTAGTATAGATGCGGGGGACTACGGCGGGGAGCTGTTTTTT. Residues: CASSIDAGDYGGELFF.

This chain links TRBV7-8 with TRBJ2-1, with D perhaps given as TRBD1 or TRBD2 (5 bases each). Per the germline V gene, CDR1 is SGHVS and CDR2 is FQNEAQ. This CDR3 has 15 residues. V was clipped by 7 bases and J by 5 bases, with 18 bases between them. The CDR3 DNA reads as TGTGCCAGCAACCTAGCATCCGCCAGGGACAATGAGCAGTTCTTC. Its protein is CASNLASARDNEQFF.

The chain links TRBV7-9 to TRBJ1-1; D is uncertain. Trimming stripped 5 bases from V and 4 bases from J, with 14 bases between. Germline V lookup: CDR1 SEHNR, CDR2 FQNEAQ (reference sequence). The CDR3 extends over 14 amino acids. Written as DNA, the CDR3 is TGTGCCAGCAGCATACCCTCGAGGCGCACTGAAGCTTTCTTT. This codes for CASSIPSRRTEAFF.

The chain's CDR3 is CASSHATGGRYEQYF. The CDR3, as DNA: TGCGCCAGCAGTCATGCCACCGGTGGGAGATACGAGCAGTACTTC. The chain employs TRBV5-1 and TRBJ2-7, with a weak D call TRBD2 (5 bases). The CDR3 has 15 residues. Trimming cost V 5 bases and J 4 bases, with 19 bases left between them. Germline V gene sequence: CDR1 SGHRS, CDR2 YFSETQ.

This clone was seen a single time. The rearrangement links TRBV7-3 to TRBJ1-4; possibly TRBD1 for D (6 bases). The germline V gene has CDR1 SGHTA and CDR2 FQGTGA. Trimming pared 2 bases from V and 5 bases from J, leaving 12 bases between. The CDR3 loop spans 15 amino acids. CDR3 coding DNA: TGTGCCAGCAGCTTAGGGGTGGGGGCCAATGAAAAACTGTTTTTT. Amino acids: CASSLGVGANEKLFF. Together with reference TRBV7-3 and TRBJ1-4, the CDR3 gives the full variable domain: GAGVSQTPSNKVTEKGKYVELRCDPISGHTALYWYRQSLGQGPEFLIYFQGTGAADDSGLPNDRFFAVRPEGSVSTLKIQRTERGDSAVYLCASSLGVGANEKLFFGSGTQLSVL.

CDR3 sequence reads: CASSEGTGAEQFF. CDR3 DNA: TGTGCCAGCAGTGAAGGTACAGGAGCTGAGCAGTTCTTC. This rearrangement joins TRBV2 to TRBJ2-1; tentatively, D is TRBD1 (5 bases). The ends were cut back, 1 base at V and 9 bases at J, with 10 bases in the middle. The CDR3 spans 13 residues. Germline loops: CDR1 SNHLY, CDR2 FYNNEI.

This chain connects TRBV5-4 to TRBJ1-3; D perhaps matches TRBD1 (5 bases). Germline lookup yields CDR1 SGHNT and CDR2 YYREEE (reference sequence). This CDR3 has 16 amino acids. V dropped 4 bases and J dropped 8 bases, with 22 bases sitting between them. The CDR3 DNA sequence: TGTGCCAGCAGCCCCGGTGGGGGGTCGGAGGCGGACACCATATATTTT. Encoded protein: CASSPGGGSEADTIYF.

The CDR3 spells CASRYTGPSNAFF. CDR3 coding DNA: TGTGCCAGCAGGTATACCGGTCCGTCGAATGCTTTCTTT. J is TRBJ1-1 and V is TRBV28; D remains ambiguous. The CDR3 extends over 13 amino acids. Germline CDR1 and CDR2: MDHEN and SYDVKM. The ends were cut back, 6 bases at V and 11 bases at J, with 19 bases in the middle.